Listed below are T cell receptor beta chains from one sample, sequenced in a study of T cell repertoires in cytomegalovirus infection. TCRdb re-called the reads through MiXCR, storing one row per CDR3 protein. The repertoire holds around 260,000 distinct CDR3 sequences, with over 20% as singletons. Sample: PBMCs. The receptors come from a human donor in good health (CMV status not recorded). Some clones in this sample may be carry-over from other donors' samples. Both conserved end residues are part of each CDR3. The D gene is left open where the match is weak. Clone size appears in some rows only: once, few, many, or a class for an expanded clone.

cdr3_nt | cdr3_aa | j_call | v_call | clone_size | d_call
TGTGCCAGCAGCCCTCGAGGGAGCGGGGCTAACACCGGGGAGCTGTTTTTT | CASSPRGSGANTGELFF | TRBJ2-2 | TRBV11-3 | few | TRBD2
TGTGCCAGCAGCTTATCTGACAGGGGGGACTACGAGCAGTACTTC | CASSLSDRGDYEQYF | TRBJ2-7 | TRBV7-6 | few | TRBD1
TGTGCCATTCAGGGTGGCTACAATGAGCAGTTCTTC | CAIQGGYNEQFF | TRBJ2-1 | TRBV28 | few | .
TGTGCCAGCAGTCTCCGGGGGGCTTCTAGCACAGATACGCAGTATTTT | CASSLRGASSTDTQYF | TRBJ2-3 | TRBV6-1 | many | .
TGTGCCACCGCCAGGGGGGGAGGGCCAAGCGATGAGCAGTTCTTC | CATARGGGPSDEQFF | TRBJ2-1 | TRBV7-2 | . | .
TGTGCCAGCAGCTTAGGGGACAGGGGGCAGGGGCAGCCCCAGCATTTT | CASSLGDRGQGQPQHF | TRBJ1-5 | TRBV7-2 | many | TRBD1
TGTGCCAGCAGCTCCGTCGGGTTAAGCGCAGATACGCAGTATTTT | CASSSVGLSADTQYF | TRBJ2-3 | TRBV7-2 | many | .
TGCAGCGTTGAACTCGGGACGAACACCGGGGAGCTGTTTTTT | CSVELGTNTGELFF | TRBJ2-2 | TRBV29-1 | . | .
TGTGCCAGCAGTCAAGAGGCCAGGGGCCACTCACCCCTCCACTTT | CASSQEARGHSPLHF | TRBJ1-6 | TRBV12-3/TRBV12-4 | . | .
TGTGCCAGCAGCTTACGGTCGGCAGGCCAAGGGGGCACTGAAGCTTTCTTT | CASSLRSAGQGGTEAFF | TRBJ1-1 | TRBV7-2 | many | .
TGTGCCAGCAGTTTATTAGGCGCAGATACGCAGTATTTT | CASSLLGADTQYF | TRBJ2-3 | TRBV27 | few | .
TGTGCCAGCAGCGGGGGACAGGGCAACACAGATACGCAGTATTTT | CASSGGQGNTDTQYF | TRBJ2-3 | TRBV5-4 | few | TRBD1
TGCAGCGTATCGACAGGGACCTTAATGATTGAGCAGTTCTTC | CSVSTGTLMIEQFF | TRBJ2-1 | TRBV29-1 | . | TRBD1
TGTGCCAGCAGCTTATACCTAGCGGGTCGGGAGCAGTACTTC | CASSLYLAGREQYF | TRBJ2-7 | TRBV7-2 | many | TRBD2
TGTGCCAGCAGCCCGACTAGAGGCTATGAGCAGTTCTTC | CASSPTRGYEQFF | TRBJ2-1 | TRBV11-2 | . | .
TGTGCCAGCAGTTTGGGGTGGGACGAGCAGTACTTC | CASSLGWDEQYF | TRBJ2-7 | TRBV28 | . | .
TGTGCCAGCAGCCCGAACAGGGGACGAAACTATGGCTACACCTTC | CASSPNRGRNYGYTF | TRBJ1-2 | TRBV7-2 | few | TRBD1
TGTGCCAGCAGCTCAGCCCCACCGACCGCCAGGTGGTCCTACGAGCAGTACTTC | CASSSAPPTARWSYEQYF | TRBJ2-7 | TRBV7-2 | many | .
TGTGCCAGTAGTCACCAGGCGACAGGGGCGAGGACCGGGGAGCTGTTTTTT | CASSHQATGARTGELFF | TRBJ2-2 | TRBV19 | . | TRBD1
TGTGCCAGCAGGTCAAACAGATTCTCTGGAAACACCATATATTTT | CASRSNRFSGNTIYF | TRBJ1-3 | TRBV6-1 | few | .
TGCAGTGCTAGATCTTCGGGACTAGCGGGGTATAATGAGCAGTTCTTC | CSARSSGLAGYNEQFF | TRBJ2-1 | TRBV20-1 | once | TRBD2
TGTGCCAGCAGTGACGGGGGGATTGGTGGCTACACCTTC | CASSDGGIGGYTF | TRBJ1-2 | TRBV6-4 | . | .
TGTGCCAGCAGTGAATCTGGGGGCGCGGTATCCGGGGAGCTGTTTTTT | CASSESGGAVSGELFF | TRBJ2-2 | TRBV2 | . | .
TGTGCCAGCAGTTACGGCGGGGGAAGCACAGATACGCAGTATTTT | CASSYGGGSTDTQYF | TRBJ2-3 | TRBV6-1 | . | TRBD2
TGTGCCAGCAGCTTAATAGGGGGGGGAACCCAGTACTTC | CASSLIGGGTQYF | TRBJ2-5 | TRBV7-8 | few | .
TGTGCCAGCAGCGCCCGGGACAGCTATCAGCCCCAGCATTTT | CASSARDSYQPQHF | TRBJ1-5 | TRBV9 | once | TRBD1